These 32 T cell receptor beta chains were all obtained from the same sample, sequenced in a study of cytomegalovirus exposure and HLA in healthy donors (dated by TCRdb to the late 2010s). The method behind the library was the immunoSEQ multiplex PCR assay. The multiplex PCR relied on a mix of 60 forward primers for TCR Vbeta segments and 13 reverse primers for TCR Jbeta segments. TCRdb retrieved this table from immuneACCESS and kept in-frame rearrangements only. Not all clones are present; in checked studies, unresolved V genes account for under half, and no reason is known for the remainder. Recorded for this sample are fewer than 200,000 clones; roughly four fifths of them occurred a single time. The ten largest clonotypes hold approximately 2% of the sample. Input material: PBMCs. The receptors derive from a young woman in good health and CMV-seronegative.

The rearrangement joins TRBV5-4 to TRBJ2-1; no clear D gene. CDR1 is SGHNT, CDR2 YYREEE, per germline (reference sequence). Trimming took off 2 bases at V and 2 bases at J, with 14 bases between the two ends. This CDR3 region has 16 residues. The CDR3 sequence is CASSLIPQDPYNEQFF. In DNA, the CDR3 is TGTGCCAGCAGCTTAATTCCGCAGGATCCCTACAATGAGCAGTTCTTC. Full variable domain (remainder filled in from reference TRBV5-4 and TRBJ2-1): ETGVTQSPTHLIKTRGQQVTLRCSSQSGHNTVSWYQQALGQGPQFIFQYYREEENGRGNFPPRFSGLQFPNYSSELNVNALELDDSALYLCASSLIPQDPYNEQFFGPGTRLTVL.

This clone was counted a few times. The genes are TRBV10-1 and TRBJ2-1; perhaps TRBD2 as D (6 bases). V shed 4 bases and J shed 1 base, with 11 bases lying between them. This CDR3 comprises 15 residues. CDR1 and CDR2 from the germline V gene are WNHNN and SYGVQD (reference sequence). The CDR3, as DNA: TGCGCCAGCAGTGTTTCGGGAGTTTCCTACAATGAGCAGTTCTTC. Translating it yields CASSVSGVSYNEQFF.

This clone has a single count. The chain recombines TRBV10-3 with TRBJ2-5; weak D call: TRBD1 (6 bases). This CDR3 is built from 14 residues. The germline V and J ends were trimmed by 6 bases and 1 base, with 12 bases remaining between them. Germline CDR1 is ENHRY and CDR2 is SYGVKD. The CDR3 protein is CAIRGTSTQETQYF. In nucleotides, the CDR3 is TGTGCCATCAGGGGGACAAGTACCCAAGAGACCCAGTACTTC.

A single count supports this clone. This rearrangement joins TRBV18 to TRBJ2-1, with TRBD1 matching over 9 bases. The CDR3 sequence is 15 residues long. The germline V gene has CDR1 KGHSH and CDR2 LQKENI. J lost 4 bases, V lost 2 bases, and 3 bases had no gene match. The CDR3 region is CASSPGTGKYNEQFF. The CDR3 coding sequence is TGTGCCAGCTCACCAGGGACAGGGAAATACAATGAGCAGTTCTTC.

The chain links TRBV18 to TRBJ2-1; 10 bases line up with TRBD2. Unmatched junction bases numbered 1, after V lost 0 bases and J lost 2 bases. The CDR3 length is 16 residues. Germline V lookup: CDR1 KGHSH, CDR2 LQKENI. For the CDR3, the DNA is TGTGCCAGCTCACCACCGAGCGGGGGGGCCTACAATGAGCAGTTCTTC. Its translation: CASSPPSGGAYNEQFF.

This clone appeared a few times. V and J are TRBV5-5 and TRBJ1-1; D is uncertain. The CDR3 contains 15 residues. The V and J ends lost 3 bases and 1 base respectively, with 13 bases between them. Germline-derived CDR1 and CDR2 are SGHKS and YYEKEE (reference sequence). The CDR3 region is CASSSRPTTNTEAFF. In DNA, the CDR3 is TGTGCCAGCAGCTCCCGGCCCACTACGAACACTGAAGCTTTCTTT. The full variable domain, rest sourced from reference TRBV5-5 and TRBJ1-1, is DAGVTQSPTHLIKTRGQQVTLRCSPISGHKSVSWYQQVLGQGPQFIFQYYEKEERGRGNFPDRFSARQFPNYSSELNVNALLLGDSALYLCASSSRPTTNTEAFFGQGTRLTVV.

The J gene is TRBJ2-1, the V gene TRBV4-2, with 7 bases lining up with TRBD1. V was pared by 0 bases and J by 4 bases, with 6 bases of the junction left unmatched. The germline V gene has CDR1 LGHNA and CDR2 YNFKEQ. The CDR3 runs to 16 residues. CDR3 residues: CASSQDLGQLYNEQFF. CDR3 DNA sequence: TGTGCCAGCAGCCAAGATTTGGGACAGTTATACAATGAGCAGTTCTTC.

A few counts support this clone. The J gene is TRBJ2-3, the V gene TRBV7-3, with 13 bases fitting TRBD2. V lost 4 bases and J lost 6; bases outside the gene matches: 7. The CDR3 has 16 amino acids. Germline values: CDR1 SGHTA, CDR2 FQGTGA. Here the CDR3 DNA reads TGTGCCAGCAGCTCCACTAGCGGGGGGGCTGGGGATACGCAGTATTTT. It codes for CASSSTSGGAGDTQYF.

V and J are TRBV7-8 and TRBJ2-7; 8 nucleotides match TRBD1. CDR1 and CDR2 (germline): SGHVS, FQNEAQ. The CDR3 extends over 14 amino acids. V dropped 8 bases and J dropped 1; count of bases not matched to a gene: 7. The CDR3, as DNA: TGTGCCAGCTCCGGGACAGGCCAATCCTACGAGCAGTACTTC. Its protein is CASSGTGQSYEQYF.

The CDR3 sequence is CASSPSGSHPRDTGELFF. The DNA for the CDR3 is TGTGCCAGCAGCCCTAGCGGGAGCCACCCCCGGGACACCGGGGAGCTGTTTTTT. The rearrangement joins TRBV7-9 to TRBJ2-2; 10 bases are a match to TRBD2. This CDR3 has 18 amino acids. Looked up from germline, CDR1 is SEHNR and CDR2 is FQNEAQ (reference sequence). Trimming took 5 bases from V and 3 from J; bases not matched to a gene: 12.

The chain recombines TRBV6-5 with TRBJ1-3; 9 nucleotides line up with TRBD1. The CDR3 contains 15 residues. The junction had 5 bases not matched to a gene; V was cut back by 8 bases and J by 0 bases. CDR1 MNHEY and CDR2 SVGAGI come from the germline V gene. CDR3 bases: TGTGCCAGCCATCCGGGACAGGGCTCTGGAAACACCATATATTTT. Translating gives CASHPGQGSGNTIYF.

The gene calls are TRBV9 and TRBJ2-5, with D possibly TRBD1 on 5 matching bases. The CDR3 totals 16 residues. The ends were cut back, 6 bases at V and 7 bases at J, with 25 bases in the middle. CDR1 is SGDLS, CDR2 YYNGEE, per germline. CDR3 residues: CASTPGAGPHYGTQYF. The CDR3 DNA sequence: TGTGCCAGCACCCCTGGGGCAGGGCCGCATTACGGGACCCAGTACTTC.

CDR3 protein: CASSVSRDKEGTEAFF. CDR3 nucleotides: TGTGCCAGCAGCGTATCCCGGGACAAAGAAGGAACTGAAGCTTTCTTT. The chain carries TRBV9 and TRBJ1-1; perhaps TRBD1 as D (6 bases). Trimming cost V 1 base and J 5 bases, with 18 bases left between them. Per germline, CDR1 SGDLS and CDR2 YYNGEE. The CDR3 is 16 residues long.

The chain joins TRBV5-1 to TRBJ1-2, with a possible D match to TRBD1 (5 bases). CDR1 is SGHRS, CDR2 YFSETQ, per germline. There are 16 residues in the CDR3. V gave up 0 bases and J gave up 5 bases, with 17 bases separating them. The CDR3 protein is CASSLVGGTDPYGYTF. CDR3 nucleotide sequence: TGCGCCAGCAGCTTGGTGGGGGGTACAGATCCTTATGGCTACACCTTC.

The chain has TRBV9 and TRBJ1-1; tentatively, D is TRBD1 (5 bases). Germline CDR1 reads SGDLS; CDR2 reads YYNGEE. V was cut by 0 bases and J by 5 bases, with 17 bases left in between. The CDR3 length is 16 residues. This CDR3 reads CASSVAPGTAGTEAFF. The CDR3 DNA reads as TGTGCCAGCAGCGTAGCGCCGGGGACGGCGGGGACTGAAGCTTTCTTT.

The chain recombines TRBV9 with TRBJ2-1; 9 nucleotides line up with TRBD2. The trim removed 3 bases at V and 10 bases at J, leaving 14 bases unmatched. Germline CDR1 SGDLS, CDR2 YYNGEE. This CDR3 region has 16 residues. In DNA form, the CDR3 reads TGTGCCAGCAGCGCCCAACCATCCGGGACTAGCACCGAGCAGTTCTTC. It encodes CASSAQPSGTSTEQFF.

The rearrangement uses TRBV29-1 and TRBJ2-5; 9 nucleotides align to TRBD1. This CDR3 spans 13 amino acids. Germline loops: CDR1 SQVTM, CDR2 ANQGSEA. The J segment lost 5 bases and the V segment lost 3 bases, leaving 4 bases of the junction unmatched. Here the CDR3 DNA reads TGCAGCGTTGAGGACAGGGGAACGGAGACCCAGTACTTC. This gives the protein CSVEDRGTETQYF.

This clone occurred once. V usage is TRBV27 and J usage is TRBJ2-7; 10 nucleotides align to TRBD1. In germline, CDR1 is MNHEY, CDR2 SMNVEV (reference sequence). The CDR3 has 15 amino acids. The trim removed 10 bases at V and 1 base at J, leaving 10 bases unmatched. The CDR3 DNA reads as TGTGCCACATCGACCGGGACAGGGGTTTCCTACGAGCAGTACTTC. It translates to CATSTGTGVSYEQYF.

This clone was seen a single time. The CDR3 nucleotides are TGTGCCAGCAGCCCGGGTGAGCGCACTGAAGCTTTCTTT. Amino acid sequence: CASSPGERTEAFF. V is TRBV6-5 and J is TRBJ1-1; no firm D call. With 6 bases removed from V and 4 bases from J, the gap between germline ends came to 12 bases. The CDR3 totals 13 residues. Germline V lookup: CDR1 MNHEY, CDR2 SVGAGI.

CDR3 loop: CASSLGGGEGNEQFF. CDR3 DNA: TGTGCCAGCAGCTTGGGCGGGGGTGAGGGCAATGAGCAGTTCTTC. The chain has TRBV11-2 and TRBJ2-1; 7 positions agree with TRBD2. Germline values: CDR1 SGHAT, CDR2 FQNNGV. Losses at the gene ends were 3 bases for V and 6 bases for J; bases not matched to a gene: 8. This CDR3 is built from 15 residues.

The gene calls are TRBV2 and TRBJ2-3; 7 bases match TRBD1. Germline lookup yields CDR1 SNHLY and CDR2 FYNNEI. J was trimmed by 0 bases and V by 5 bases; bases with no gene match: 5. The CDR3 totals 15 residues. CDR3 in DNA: TGTGCCAGCAGTCGAAACAGGGGTAGCACAGATACGCAGTATTTT. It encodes CASSRNRGSTDTQYF.

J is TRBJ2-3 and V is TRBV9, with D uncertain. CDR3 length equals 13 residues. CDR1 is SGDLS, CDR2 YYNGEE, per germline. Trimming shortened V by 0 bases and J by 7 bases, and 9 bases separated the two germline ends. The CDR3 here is CASSVEDWNTQYF. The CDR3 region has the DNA TGTGCCAGCAGCGTAGAAGACTGGAATACGCAGTATTTT.

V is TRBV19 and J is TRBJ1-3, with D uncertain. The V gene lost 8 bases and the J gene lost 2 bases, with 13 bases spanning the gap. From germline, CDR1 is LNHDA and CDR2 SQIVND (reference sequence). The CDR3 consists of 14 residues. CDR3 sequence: CASVGGWTGNTIYF. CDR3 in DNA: TGTGCCAGTGTGGGAGGTTGGACTGGAAACACCATATATTTT.

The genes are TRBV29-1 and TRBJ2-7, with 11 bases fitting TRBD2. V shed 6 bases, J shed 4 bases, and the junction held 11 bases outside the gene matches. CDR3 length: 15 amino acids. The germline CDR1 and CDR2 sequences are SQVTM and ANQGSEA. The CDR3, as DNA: TGCAGCGTCCTGAAACTAGCGGGAGTGGTGTACGAGCAGTACTTC. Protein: CSVLKLAGVVYEQYF.

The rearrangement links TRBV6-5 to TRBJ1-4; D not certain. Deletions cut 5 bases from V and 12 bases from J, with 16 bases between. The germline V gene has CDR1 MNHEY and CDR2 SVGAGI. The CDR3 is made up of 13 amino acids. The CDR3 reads CASSDTQTTELFF. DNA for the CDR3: TGTGCCAGCAGTGATACGCAGACTACAGAACTGTTTTTT.

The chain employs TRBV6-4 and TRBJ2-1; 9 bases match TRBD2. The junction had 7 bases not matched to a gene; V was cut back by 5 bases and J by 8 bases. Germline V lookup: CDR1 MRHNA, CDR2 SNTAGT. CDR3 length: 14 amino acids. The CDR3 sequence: CASSRGGRADEQFF. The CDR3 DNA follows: TGTGCCAGCAGTCGTGGCGGGAGGGCGGATGAGCAGTTCTTC.

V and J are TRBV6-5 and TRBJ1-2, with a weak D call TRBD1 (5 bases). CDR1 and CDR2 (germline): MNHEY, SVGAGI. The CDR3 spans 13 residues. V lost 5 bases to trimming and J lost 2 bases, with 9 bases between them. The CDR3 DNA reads TGTGCCAGCAGTAAGCGACAGAACTATGGCTACACCTTC. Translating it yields CASSKRQNYGYTF.

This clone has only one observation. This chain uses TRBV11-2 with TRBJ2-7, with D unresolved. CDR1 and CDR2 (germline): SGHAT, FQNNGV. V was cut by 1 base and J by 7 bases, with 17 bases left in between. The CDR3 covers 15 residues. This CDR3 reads CASSLGPGPAWEQYF. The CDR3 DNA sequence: TGTGCCAGCAGCTTAGGGCCAGGCCCCGCTTGGGAGCAGTACTTC.

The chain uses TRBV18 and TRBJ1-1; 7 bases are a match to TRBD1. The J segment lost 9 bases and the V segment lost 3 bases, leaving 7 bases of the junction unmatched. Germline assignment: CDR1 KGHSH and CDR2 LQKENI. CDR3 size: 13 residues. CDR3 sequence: CASSPTGTAKAFF. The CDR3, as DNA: TGTGCCAGCTCACCTACCGGGACAGCTAAAGCTTTCTTT.

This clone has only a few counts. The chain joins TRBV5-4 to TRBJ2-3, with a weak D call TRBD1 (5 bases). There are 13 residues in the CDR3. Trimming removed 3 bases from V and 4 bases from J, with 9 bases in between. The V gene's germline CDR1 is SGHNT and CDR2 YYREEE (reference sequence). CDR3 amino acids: CASSSQGADTQYF. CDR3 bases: TGTGCCAGCAGCTCTCAGGGCGCAGATACGCAGTATTTT.

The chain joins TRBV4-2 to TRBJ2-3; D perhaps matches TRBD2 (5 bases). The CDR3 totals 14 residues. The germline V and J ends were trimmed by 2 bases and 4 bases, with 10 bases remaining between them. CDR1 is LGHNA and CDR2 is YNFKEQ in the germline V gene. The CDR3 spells CASSQSLAPDTQYF. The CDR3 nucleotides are TGTGCCAGCAGCCAAAGTCTAGCCCCAGATACGCAGTATTTT.

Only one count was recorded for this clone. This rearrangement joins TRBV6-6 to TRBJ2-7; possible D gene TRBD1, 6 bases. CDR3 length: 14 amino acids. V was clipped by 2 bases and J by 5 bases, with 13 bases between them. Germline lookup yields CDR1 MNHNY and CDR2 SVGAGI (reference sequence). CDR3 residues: CASSYLRGEHEQYF. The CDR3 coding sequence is TGTGCCAGCAGTTACCTCAGGGGCGAGCACGAGCAGTACTTC.